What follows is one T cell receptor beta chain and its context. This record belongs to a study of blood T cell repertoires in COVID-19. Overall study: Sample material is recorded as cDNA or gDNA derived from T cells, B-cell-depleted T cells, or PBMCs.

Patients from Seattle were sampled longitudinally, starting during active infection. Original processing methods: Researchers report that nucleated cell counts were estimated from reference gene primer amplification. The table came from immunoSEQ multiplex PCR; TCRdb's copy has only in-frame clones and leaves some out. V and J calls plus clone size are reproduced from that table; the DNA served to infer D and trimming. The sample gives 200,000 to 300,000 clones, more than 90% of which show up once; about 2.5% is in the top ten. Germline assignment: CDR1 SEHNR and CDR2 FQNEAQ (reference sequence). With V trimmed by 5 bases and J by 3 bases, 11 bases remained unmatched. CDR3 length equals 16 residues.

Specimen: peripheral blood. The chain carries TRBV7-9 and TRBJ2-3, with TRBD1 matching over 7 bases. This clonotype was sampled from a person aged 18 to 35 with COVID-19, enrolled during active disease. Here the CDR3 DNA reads TGTGCCAGCAGCCCTATCCCGGGACAGCTGACAGATACGCAGTATTTT. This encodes CASSPIPGQLTDTQYF.